These 10 T cell receptor beta chains came from one sample sequenced in a study of spatial heterogeneity in lung cancer. TCRdb reprocessed the 5' RACE reads via MiXCR and lists one record per CDR3 protein. The repertoire holds roughly 82,000 distinct CDR3 sequences, with around 13% as singletons. Time point described: sample taken at primary tumor resection. Tumor, nontumor lung or frozen PBMC supplied whole RNA, sequenced without sorting. The specimen was PBMCs, collected at surgery. All receptors derive from a male donor with early-stage non-small cell lung cancer.

This clonotype was detected only a few times. The gene calls are TRBV7-9 and TRBJ2-2; TRBD2 matches 8 bases. The germline gives CDR1 SEHNR, CDR2 FQNEAQ (reference sequence). CDR3 length equals 15 residues. The V gene end was trimmed by 2 bases and the J gene end by 4 bases; junction bases not matched to a gene: 3. For the CDR3, the DNA is TGTGCCAGCAGCTTAACGGGGACTAGCACCGGGGAGCTGTTTTTT. Its translation: CASSLTGTSTGELFF.

V and J are TRBV11-1 and TRBJ2-7, with a tentative D call TRBD1 (6 bases). The CDR3 consists of 15 residues. CDR1 and CDR2 (germline): SGHAT, FQDESV (reference sequence). Trimming took 1 base from V and 6 from J, leaving 16 bases between them. CDR3 loop: CASSLEGQRASEQYF. Written as DNA, the CDR3 is TGTGCCAGCAGCTTAGAAGGACAGAGGGCATCCGAGCAGTACTTC. Full variable domain (missing parts from reference TRBV11-1 and TRBJ2-7): EAEVAQSPRYKITEKSQAVAFWCDPISGHATLYWYRQILGQGPELLVQFQDESVVDDSQLPKDRFSAERLKGVDSTLKIQPAELGDSAMYLCASSLEGQRASEQYFGPGTRLTVT.

The chain couples TRBV7-9 to TRBJ2-1, with TRBD1 matching over 9 bases. The CDR3 totals 16 residues. The germline gives CDR1 SEHNR, CDR2 FQNEAQ (reference sequence). The junction had 8 bases not matched to a gene; V was cut back by 2 bases and J by 6 bases. The CDR3 bases are TGTGCCAGCAGCTTACGGGGACAGGGCCCCCTCAATGAGCAGTTCTTC. It specifies CASSLRGQGPLNEQFF. Variable domain in full (rest from reference TRBV7-9 and TRBJ2-1): DTGVSQNPRHKITKRGQNVTFRCDPISEHNRLYWYRQTLGQGPEFLTYFQNEAQLEKSRLLSDRFSAERPKGSFSTLEIQRTEQGDSAMYLCASSLRGQGPLNEQFFGPGTRLTVL.

This clonotype turned up a few times. The V call is TRBV29-1, the J call TRBJ1-2; TRBD1 is a possible D gene (6 bases). The V gene lost 6 bases and the J gene lost 4 bases, with 12 bases spanning the gap. In germline, CDR1 is SQVTM, CDR2 ANQGSEA. This CDR3 region has 12 residues. In DNA form, the CDR3 reads TGCAGCGTCGGACAGCGCCCCTATGGCTACACCTTC. Amino acids: CSVGQRPYGYTF.

There are many counts of this clonotype. V is TRBV20-1 and J is TRBJ2-7, with D unclear. CDR1 and CDR2 from the germline V gene are DFQATT and SNEGSKA (reference sequence). The CDR3 is made up of 11 amino acids. V lost 0 bases and J 0 bases, leaving 0 bases between the germline ends. CDR3 sequence (DNA): TGCAGTGCTAGAGACTCCTACGAGCAGTACTTC. Protein sequence: CSARDSYEQYF.

This rearrangement joins TRBV3-1 to TRBJ2-1, with D perhaps TRBD2 (6 bases). Trimming took 1 base from V and 8 from J, leaving 12 bases between them. In germline, CDR1 is LGHDT, CDR2 YNNKEL (reference sequence). The CDR3 spans 14 residues. CDR3 region: CASSQAGVDDEQFF. CDR3 DNA: TGTGCCAGCAGCCAAGCGGGGGTTGATGATGAGCAGTTCTTC.

This clonotype occurred many times. V usage is TRBV3-1 and J usage is TRBJ1-5; 8 nucleotides agree with TRBD1. The length of the CDR3 is 19 residues. The germline V gene has CDR1 LGHDT and CDR2 YNNKEL (reference sequence). V gave up 5 bases and J gave up 0 bases; unmatched junction bases: 15. For the CDR3, the DNA is TGTGCCAGCAGCGGACCGGGACAGGATTCCACTGATAGCAATCAGCCCCAGCATTTT. Protein sequence: CASSGPGQDSTDSNQPQHF.

This clonotype has ten or more counts. The J gene is TRBJ1-6, the V gene TRBV5-4, with TRBD1 identical over 10 bases. CDR1 SGHNT and CDR2 YYREEE come from the germline V gene (reference sequence). The CDR3 is 14 amino acids. The J segment lost 10 bases and the V segment lost 6 bases, leaving 7 bases of the junction unmatched. In nucleotides, the CDR3 is TGTGCCAGCACCTCCGGGACAGGGGAGTCACCCCTCCACTTT. It codes for CASTSGTGESPLHF. Combining the CDR3 with reference TRBV5-4 and TRBJ1-6 gives the whole variable domain ETGVTQSPTHLIKTRGQQVTLRCSSQSGHNTVSWYQQALGQGPQFIFQYYREEENGRGNFPPRFSGLQFPNYSSELNVNALELDDSALYLCASTSGTGESPLHFGNGTRLTVT.

This clonotype was seen more than once but under ten times. The CDR3 region is CASSRRQSTNEKLFF. The CDR3 bases are TGTGCCAGCTCAAGACGACAGTCAACTAATGAAAAACTGTTTTTT. The V and J genes are TRBV18 and TRBJ1-4; D might be TRBD1 (5 bases). Trimming took off 5 bases at V and 0 bases at J, with 10 bases between the two ends. Germline assignment: CDR1 KGHSH and CDR2 LQKENI. CDR3 length equals 15 residues.

The genes are TRBV15 and TRBJ2-7; the D call may be TRBD1 or TRBD2 (6 bases each). The CDR3 loop spans 13 amino acids. CDR1 LNHNV and CDR2 YYDKDF come from the germline V gene (reference sequence). V gave up 5 bases and J gave up 6 bases, with 14 bases separating them. CDR3 residues: CATSLTQGGEQYF. The CDR3 DNA is TGTGCCACCAGCCTAACACAGGGAGGCGAGCAGTACTTC.